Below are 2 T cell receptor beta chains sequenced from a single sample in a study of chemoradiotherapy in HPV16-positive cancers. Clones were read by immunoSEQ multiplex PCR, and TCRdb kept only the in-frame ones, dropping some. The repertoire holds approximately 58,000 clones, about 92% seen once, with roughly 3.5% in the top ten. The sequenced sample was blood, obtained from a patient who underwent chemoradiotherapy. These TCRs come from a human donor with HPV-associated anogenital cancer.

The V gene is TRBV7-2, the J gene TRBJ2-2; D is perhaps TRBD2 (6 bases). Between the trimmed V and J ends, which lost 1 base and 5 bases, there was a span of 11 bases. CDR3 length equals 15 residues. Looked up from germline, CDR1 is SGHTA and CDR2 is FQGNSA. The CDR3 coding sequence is TGTGCCAGCAGCTTAGTCGGGACTGATACCGGGGAGCTGTTTTTT. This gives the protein CASSLVGTDTGELFF. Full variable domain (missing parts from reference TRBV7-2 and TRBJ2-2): GAGVSQSPSNKVTEKGKDVELRCDPISGHTALYWYRQSLGQGLEFLIYFQGNSAPDKSGLPSDRFSAERTGGSVSTLTIQRTQQEDSAVYLCASSLVGTDTGELFFGEGSRLTVL.

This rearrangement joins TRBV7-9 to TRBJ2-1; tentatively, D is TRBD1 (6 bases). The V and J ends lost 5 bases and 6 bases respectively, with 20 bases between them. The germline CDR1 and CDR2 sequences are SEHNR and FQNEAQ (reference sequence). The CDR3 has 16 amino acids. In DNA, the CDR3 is TGTGCCAGCAGCAAAACAGGGAGCCCTACGGGCAATGAGCAGTTCTTC. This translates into CASSKTGSPTGNEQFF.